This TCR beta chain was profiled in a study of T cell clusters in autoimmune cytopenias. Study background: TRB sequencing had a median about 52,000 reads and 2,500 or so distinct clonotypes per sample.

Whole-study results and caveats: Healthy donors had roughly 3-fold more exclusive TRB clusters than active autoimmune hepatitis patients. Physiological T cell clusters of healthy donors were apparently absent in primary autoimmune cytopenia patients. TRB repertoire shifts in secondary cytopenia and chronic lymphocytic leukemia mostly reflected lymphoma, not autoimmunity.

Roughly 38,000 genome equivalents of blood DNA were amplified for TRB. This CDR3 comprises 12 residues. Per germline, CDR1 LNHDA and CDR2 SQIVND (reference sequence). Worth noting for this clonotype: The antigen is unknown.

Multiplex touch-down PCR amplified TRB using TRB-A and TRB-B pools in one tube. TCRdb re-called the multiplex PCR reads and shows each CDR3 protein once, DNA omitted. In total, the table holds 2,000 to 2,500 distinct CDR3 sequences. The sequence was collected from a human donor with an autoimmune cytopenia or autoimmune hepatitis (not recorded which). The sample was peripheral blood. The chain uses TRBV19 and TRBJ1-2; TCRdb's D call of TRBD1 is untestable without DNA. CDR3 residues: CASRPTGRGYTF.